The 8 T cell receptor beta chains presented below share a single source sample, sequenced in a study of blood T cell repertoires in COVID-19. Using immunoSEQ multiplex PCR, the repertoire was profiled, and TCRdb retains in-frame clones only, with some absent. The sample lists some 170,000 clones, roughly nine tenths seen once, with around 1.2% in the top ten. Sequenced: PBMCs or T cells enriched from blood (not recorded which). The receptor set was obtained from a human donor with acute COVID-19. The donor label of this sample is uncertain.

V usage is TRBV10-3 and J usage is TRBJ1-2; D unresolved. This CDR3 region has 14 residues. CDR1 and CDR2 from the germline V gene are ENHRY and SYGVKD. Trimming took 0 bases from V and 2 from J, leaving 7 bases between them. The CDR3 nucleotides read TGTGCCATCAGTGAGTCTAAACAGAACTATGGCTACACCTTC. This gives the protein CAISESKQNYGYTF.

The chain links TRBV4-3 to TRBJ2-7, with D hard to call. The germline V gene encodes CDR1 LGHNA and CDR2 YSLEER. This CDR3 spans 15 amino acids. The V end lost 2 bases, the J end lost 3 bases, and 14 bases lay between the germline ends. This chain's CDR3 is CASSQLNGQNYEQYF. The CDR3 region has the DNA TGCGCCAGCAGCCAACTTAATGGTCAGAACTACGAGCAGTACTTC.

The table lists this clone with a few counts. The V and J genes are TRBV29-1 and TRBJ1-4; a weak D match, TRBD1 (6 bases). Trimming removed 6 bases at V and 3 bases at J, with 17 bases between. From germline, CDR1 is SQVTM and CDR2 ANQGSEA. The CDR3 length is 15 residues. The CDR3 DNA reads TGCAGCGTCTTCTTTTACAGGGTAGCTAATGAAAAACTGTTTTTT. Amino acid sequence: CSVFFYRVANEKLFF.

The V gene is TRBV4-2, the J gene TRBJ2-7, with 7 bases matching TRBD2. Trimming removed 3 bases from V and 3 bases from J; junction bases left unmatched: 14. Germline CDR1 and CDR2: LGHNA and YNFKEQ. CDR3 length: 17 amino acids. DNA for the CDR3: TGTGCCAGCAGCCACCTCCTCCGGGGGAGGGCGGGCTACGAGCAGTACTTC. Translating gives CASSHLLRGRAGYEQYF.

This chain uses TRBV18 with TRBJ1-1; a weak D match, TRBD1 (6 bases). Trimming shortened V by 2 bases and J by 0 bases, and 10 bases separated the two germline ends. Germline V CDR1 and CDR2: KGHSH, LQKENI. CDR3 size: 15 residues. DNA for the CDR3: TGTGCCAGCTCACCATACAGGGCGGTGAACACTGAAGCTTTCTTT. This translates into CASSPYRAVNTEAFF.

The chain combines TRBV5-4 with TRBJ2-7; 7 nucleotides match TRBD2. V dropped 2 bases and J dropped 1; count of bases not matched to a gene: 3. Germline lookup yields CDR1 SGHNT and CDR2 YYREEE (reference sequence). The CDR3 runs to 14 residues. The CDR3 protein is CASSFGEGSYEQYF. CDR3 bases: TGTGCCAGCAGCTTTGGGGAGGGGTCCTACGAGCAGTACTTC.

The CDR3 here is CASSNRRTELSYEQYF. The CDR3 DNA reads TGTGCCAGCAGCAACCGAAGGACAGAACTATCCTACGAGCAGTACTTC. V and J are TRBV13 and TRBJ2-7; D possibly corresponds to TRBD1 (6 bases). The length of the CDR3 is 16 residues. Germline CDR1 and CDR2: PRHDT and FYEKMQ (reference sequence). Trimming took off 5 bases at V and 1 base at J, with 18 bases between the two ends.

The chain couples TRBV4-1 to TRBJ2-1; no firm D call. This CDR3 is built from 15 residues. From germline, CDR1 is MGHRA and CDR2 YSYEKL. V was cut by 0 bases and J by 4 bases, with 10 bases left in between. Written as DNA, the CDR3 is TGCGCCAGCAGCCAAGACTGGGCGACGTACAATGAGCAGTTCTTC. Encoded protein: CASSQDWATYNEQFF.